The clone carrying this T cell receptor beta chain was counted ten times or more. Germline V gene sequence: CDR1 SNHLY, CDR2 FYNNEI. Trimming took 5 bases from V and 1 from J; bases not matched to a gene: 2. CDR3 length: 15 residues. cDNA molecules carried unique molecular identifiers, and template switching added a universal primer site. TCRdb ran MiXCR on the 5' RACE reads and lists one entry per CDR3 protein. The repertoire consists of 200,000 to 250,000 distinct CDR3 sequences, with around an eighth occurring once and the leading ten covering 8.8%. The sample belongs to a study of identical twins.

The sequenced sample consisted of memory (CD45RO+) T cells sorted from blood. The TCR originated in a woman in her late teens or twenties in good health. The chain is built from TRBV2 and TRBJ2-3; 11 nucleotides align to TRBD2. The CDR3, as DNA: TGTGCCAGCAGTTTGACTAGCGGGGGCACAGATACGCAGTATTTT. Its protein is CASSLTSGGTDTQYF.